This record concerns one T cell receptor (beta chain) sequence. The sample is drawn from a study of cytomegalovirus exposure and HLA in healthy donors. V gave up 0 bases and J gave up 7 bases; unmatched junction bases: 3. The CDR3 has 14 amino acids. Germline V gene lookup returns CDR1 MRHNA and CDR2 SNTAGT. Assay: immunoSEQ multiplex PCR; the TCRdb copy retains only in-frame clones and omits some. The sample has about 360,000 clones; 70% to 90% are singletons. Sequencing was performed on PBMCs. The TCR originated in a woman aged 18-29 years in good health and CMV-seronegative. The genes are TRBV6-4 and TRBJ1-2; TRBD1 matches at 9 bases. The CDR3 nucleotides are TGTGCCAGCAGTGACTCGTGGACAGGGGCTGGCTACACCTTC. Amino acids: CASSDSWTGAGYTF.